This T cell receptor beta chain stems from a study of OX40 agonist ivuxolimab in advanced cancers. Study summary: Treatment of patients was with ivuxolimab, an agonistic anti-OX40 (CD134) antibody. Dose-escalation cases comprised hepatocellular carcinoma, melanoma, renal cell or head and neck cancer.

With 0 bases removed from V and 1 base from J, the gap between germline ends came to 4 bases. The germline V gene has CDR1 MNHEY and CDR2 SVGAGI. CDR3 length: 13 residues. Generated by immunoSEQ multiplex PCR, the TCRdb table keeps only in-frame clones and is missing some. The sample shows more than 80,000 clones, 85% to 95% of them seen only once. The TCR comes from an adult with an advanced solid tumor such as melanoma, head and neck, liver or kidney cancer. Source: CD4+ or CD8+ T cells sorted from blood, taken in a trial of the OX40 agonist ivuxolimab. The V gene is TRBV6-5, the J gene TRBJ2-7, with unresolved D. CDR3 amino acids: CASSYSKSYEQYF. DNA of the CDR3: TGTGCCAGCAGTTACTCGAAATCCTACGAGCAGTACTTC.